This T cell receptor (beta chain) was observed in a study of cytomegalovirus exposure and HLA in healthy donors. Overall study: Early released data had about 85 million unique TCRs, all coming from HLA-typed donors. Study outcomes and limitations: Certain sequence variants were highly shared and formed a cluster, and this cluster was likely a sequencing artifact.

PCR primers comprised 60 Vbeta and 13 Jbeta primers. Repertoires were generated with immunoSEQ multiplex PCR, while TCRdb's copy carries only in-frame clones and drops some. The data show 95,000 to 150,000 clones, 77% seen once. CDR1 and CDR2 from the germline V gene are SNHLY and FYNNEI. This CDR3 has 17 amino acids. V was clipped by 6 bases and J by 5 bases; unmatched bases: 17. Turning to this clone: What it recognizes is unknown.

The V and J genes are TRBV2 and TRBJ1-1; 8 nucleotides align to TRBD1. This clonotype was sampled from a human donor in good health. The sequencing input was PBMCs. In DNA form, the CDR3 reads TGTGCCAGCAGCATATCGGGCAGGGGGCGTGGAGGGACTGAAGCTTTCTTT. Protein sequence: CASSISGRGRGGTEAFF. The entire variable domain, with the rest obtained from reference TRBV2 and TRBJ1-1, is as follows: EPEVTQTPSHQVTQMGQEVILRCVPISNHLYFYWYRQILGQKVEFLVSFYNNEISEKSEIFDDQFSVERPDGSNFTLKIRSTKLEDSAMYFCASSISGRGRGGTEAFFGQGTRLTVV.